Below are 9 T cell receptor beta chains sequenced from a single sample in a study of a mutant IDH1 vaccine in newly diagnosed glioma. Method: immunoSEQ multiplex PCR; TCRdb's copy keeps in-frame clones and lacks some. The sample holds around 87,000 clones, around four fifths seen once. As for time point: baseline, week 1 (first vaccination visit). The treatment here: pre-vaccination baseline after standard-of-care therapy. This specimen was PBMCs, taken from a glioma patient treated with radiotherapy, temozolomide or both. These receptor sequences come from a woman aged 45-60 years with glioma.

CDR3 loop: CAWLVKGREQFF. The DNA for the CDR3 is TGTGCCTGGTTAGTAAAGGGGCGAGAGCAGTTCTTC. The chain has TRBV2 and TRBJ2-1; maybe TRBD1 (5 bases). V was cut by 11 bases and J by 10 bases, with 18 bases left in between. The CDR3 consists of 12 residues. Germline V gives CDR1 SNHLY, CDR2 FYNNEI.

This clone showed up just once. The rearrangement links TRBV6-6 to TRBJ1-2; perhaps TRBD1 as D (6 bases). The V end lost 5 bases, the J end lost 7 bases, and 20 bases lay between the germline ends. This CDR3 region has 15 residues. Looked up from germline, CDR1 is MNHNY and CDR2 is SVGAGI (reference sequence). The CDR3 here is CASSTGLGGRSGYTF. The CDR3 DNA is TGTGCCAGCAGTACCGGCCTGGGGGGCCGGAGTGGCTACACCTTC.

The V gene is TRBV6-1, the J gene TRBJ2-3; either TRBD1 or TRBD2 may supply D (6 bases each). Germline CDR1 MNHNS, CDR2 SASEGT. The CDR3 contains 15 residues. With 2 bases removed from V and 4 bases from J, the gap between germline ends came to 13 bases. Here the CDR3 reads CASSESRGRADTQYF. CDR3 in DNA: TGTGCCAGCAGTGAATCCCGGGGGCGCGCAGATACGCAGTATTTT.

The V gene is TRBV7-2, the J gene TRBJ1-5; D gene ambiguous. The CDR3 extends over 16 amino acids. V lost 5 bases and J lost 6, with 20 bases in between. The V gene's germline CDR1 is SGHTA and CDR2 FQGNSA. The DNA for the CDR3 is TGTGCCAGCAGCCTAATGGCGGCGACGCTTGGTCAGCCCCAGCATTTT. Translation: CASSLMAATLGQPQHF.

The genes are TRBV27 and TRBJ2-5, with 7 bases aligning to TRBD2. From germline, CDR1 is MNHEY and CDR2 SMNVEV (reference sequence). V trimming: 8 bases; J trimming: 1 base; junction bases outside the gene matches: 4. The CDR3 is 13 residues long. The DNA for the CDR3 is TGTGCCAGCTCCCAGCGGGGCCAAGAGACCCAGTACTTC. Translation gives CASSQRGQETQYF.

This clone has only one observation. The chain recombines TRBV30 with TRBJ2-7; 9 nucleotides agree with TRBD2. Trimming at V came to 5 bases and at J to 7 bases, leaving 9 bases not matched to a gene. CDR3 length equals 13 residues. Germline V gives CDR1 GTSNPN, CDR2 SVGIG (reference sequence). CDR3 protein: CAWGAGAGGEQYF. CDR3 in DNA: TGTGCCTGGGGGGCTGGGGCGGGAGGGGAGCAGTACTTC. The full variable domain, in which reference TRBV30 and TRBJ2-7 provide the parts outside the CDR3, is SQTIHQWPATLVQPVGSPLSLECTVEGTSNPNLYWYRQAAGRGLQLLFYSVGIGQISSEVPQNLSASRPQDRQFILSSKKLLLSDSGFYLCAWGAGAGGEQYFGPGTRLTVT.

V usage is TRBV4-1 and J usage is TRBJ1-1, with D maybe TRBD1 (5 bases). The V end lost 6 bases, the J end lost 0 bases, and 14 bases lay between the germline ends. This CDR3 spans 15 amino acids. Germline V lookup: CDR1 MGHRA, CDR2 YSYEKL. In nucleotides, the CDR3 is TGCGCCAGCAGAGTGGGACGGAACATGAACACTGAAGCTTTCTTT. Protein: CASRVGRNMNTEAFF.

The V gene is TRBV19, the J gene TRBJ1-1; 9 bases agree with TRBD1. This CDR3 has 14 residues. Germline trimming cut 3 bases from V and 6 bases from J; bases unmatched to any gene: 5. Germline CDR1 LNHDA, CDR2 SQIVND (reference sequence). The CDR3 loop is CASSISGTGSEAFF. The DNA for the CDR3 is TGTGCCAGTAGTATCTCCGGGACAGGGTCTGAAGCTTTCTTT.

J is TRBJ2-3 and V is TRBV12-5; D unclear. Germline CDR1 LGHNT, CDR2 FRNRAP. The CDR3 extends over 13 amino acids. Trimming took 4 bases from V and 2 from J, leaving 7 bases between them. The CDR3 sequence: CASGSGNTDTQYF. As DNA, the CDR3 is TGTGCTAGTGGTTCCGGTAACACAGATACGCAGTATTTT.